These 16 T cell receptor beta chains originate from one sample sequenced in a study of T cells in Graves' hyperthyroidism and ophthalmopathy. What was amplified from RNA transcripts were TCR beta CDR3 regions. A first-round RT-PCR of the TCR CDR3 used the HTBI primer set. Each CDR3 protein gets one entry after TCRdb re-called the multiplex PCR reads with MiXCR. The sample carries hundreds of thousands of distinct CDR3 sequences, roughly 17% recorded once. Sequencing used blood. These receptors originate from a woman aged 18-29 years with Graves' hyperthyroidism.

Many counts were recorded for this clonotype. This chain uses TRBV27 with TRBJ1-2; 8 bases line up with TRBD1. J gave up 5 bases and V 3 bases, and 8 bases lay outside the gene matches. Germline V gives CDR1 MNHEY, CDR2 SMNVEV (reference sequence). This CDR3 spans 15 amino acids. The CDR3 spells CASSLRTGRRYGYTF. Written as DNA, the CDR3 is TGTGCCAGCAGTTTGCGGACAGGGAGGAGGTATGGCTACACCTTC.

The chain combines TRBV3-1 with TRBJ1-3; D perhaps matches TRBD1 (6 bases). Trimming took 6 bases from V and 4 from J, leaving 10 bases between them. From germline, CDR1 is LGHDT and CDR2 YNNKEL (reference sequence). There are 13 residues in the CDR3. The CDR3 nucleotides are TGTGCCAGCAGACAGGGAGGAGGAAACACCATATATTTT. This translates into CASRQGGGNTIYF.

The gene calls are TRBV12-3 or TRBV12-4 and TRBJ2-7; TRBD2 agrees at 12 bases. With V trimmed by 5 bases and J by 0 bases, 14 bases remained unmatched. The CDR3 spans 19 residues. The CDR3 nucleotides are TGTGCCAGCAGTCCCCGGGCGCTACTAGCGGGAGGACGCTCCTACGAGCAGTACTTC. Residues: CASSPRALLAGGRSYEQYF.

The chain is built from TRBV12-3 or TRBV12-4 and TRBJ1-5; no reliable D call. The CDR3 loop spans 14 amino acids. V lost 6 bases to trimming and J lost 0 bases, with 9 bases between them. The CDR3 sequence: CASSTDFSNQPQHF. The DNA of the CDR3 is TGTGCCAGCAGCACGGATTTTAGCAATCAGCCCCAGCATTTT.

This chain joins TRBV6-1 and TRBJ1-2; no reliable D call. V gave up 6 bases and J gave up 2 bases, with 10 bases separating them. Germline V lookup: CDR1 MNHNS, CDR2 SASEGT. The CDR3 is 13 amino acids. The CDR3 is CASREGRNYGYTF. The CDR3 DNA follows: TGTGCCAGCAGGGAGGGCAGGAACTATGGCTACACCTTC.

This clonotype occurred a few times. This rearrangement joins TRBV6-1 to TRBJ1-1, with 7 positions matching TRBD1. CDR1 and CDR2 from the germline V gene are MNHNS and SASEGT. V shed 5 bases and J 4 bases; nucleotides not matched to a gene: 4. The CDR3 is made up of 13 amino acids. DNA for the CDR3: TGTGCCAGCAGTAGACAGGGTACCACTGAAGCTTTCTTT. This sequence encodes CASSRQGTTEAFF.

This rearrangement joins TRBV6-1 to TRBJ1-4, with no clear D. Looked up from germline, CDR1 is MNHNS and CDR2 is SASEGT. V lost 7 bases, J lost 0 bases, and 9 bases lay in between. The CDR3 is 14 amino acids. The CDR3 here is CASTNSPTNEKLFF. In nucleotides, the CDR3 is TGTGCCAGCACCAACTCCCCAACTAATGAAAAACTGTTTTTT.

The gene calls are TRBV20-1 and TRBJ2-5; D not certain. The CDR3 is 17 amino acids. Trimming cost V 0 bases and J 1 base, with 18 bases left between them. Germline V gives CDR1 DFQATT, CDR2 SNEGSKA (reference sequence). The CDR3 sequence: CSARDAWAVVLQETQYF. The CDR3 DNA is TGCAGTGCTAGAGACGCATGGGCAGTAGTACTCCAAGAGACCCAGTACTTC.

There are many counts of this clonotype. The rearrangement uses TRBV7-8 and TRBJ2-1, with TRBD2 matching over 10 bases. After removal of 0 bases from V and 5 bases from J, the junction contained 4 bases not matched to a gene. The CDR3 totals 16 residues. Germline V lookup: CDR1 SGHVS, CDR2 FQNEAQ. The CDR3 sequence is CASSLASGGRNNEQFF. The CDR3 nucleotides are TGTGCCAGCAGCTTAGCTAGCGGGGGGAGAAACAATGAGCAGTTCTTC. Looking up the rest from reference TRBV7-8 and TRBJ2-1 gives the full variable domain: GAGVSQSPRYKVAKRGQDVALRCDPISGHVSLFWYQQALGQGPEFLTYFQNEAQLDKSGLPSDRFFAERPEGSVSTLKIQRTQQEDSAVYLCASSLASGGRNNEQFFGPGTRLTVL.

The chain carries TRBV4-2 and TRBJ2-1, with D hard to call. V lost 4 bases, J lost 2 bases, and 9 bases lay in between. The length of the CDR3 is 14 residues. Germline V CDR1 and CDR2: LGHNA, YNFKEQ. CDR3 amino acids: CASSPSRTYNEQFF. CDR3 in DNA: TGTGCCAGCAGCCCCTCTAGAACCTACAATGAGCAGTTCTTC.

At least ten counts were recorded for this clonotype. Written as DNA, the CDR3 is TGTGCCAGCAGCCATAGGACAGGGTACCAAGAGACCCAGTACTTC. Translating gives CASSHRTGYQETQYF. The chain employs TRBV28 and TRBJ2-5; 8 nucleotides match TRBD1. The germline V gene encodes CDR1 MDHEN and CDR2 SYDVKM. The CDR3 totals 15 residues. With 6 bases clipped from V and 0 bases from J, the junction kept 6 bases outside the gene matches.

This clonotype was seen at least ten times. This sequence joins TRBV2 and TRBJ1-2, with D maybe TRBD1 (6 bases). CDR1 is SNHLY, CDR2 FYNNEI, per germline. CDR3 length equals 12 residues. V lost 7 bases, J lost 7 bases, and 13 bases lay in between. CDR3 sequence (DNA): TGTGCCAGCATTCGGGGGGCGGCTGGCTACACCTTC. Its protein product is CASIRGAAGYTF.

The genes are TRBV29-1 and TRBJ1-4; D is perhaps TRBD1 (5 bases). Per germline, CDR1 SQVTM and CDR2 ANQGSEA. CDR3 size: 14 residues. Trimming removed 5 bases at V and 2 bases at J, with 12 bases between. The CDR3 spells CSVLGGATNEKLFF. The CDR3 coding sequence is TGCAGCGTTTTGGGTGGGGCGACTAATGAAAAACTGTTTTTT.

This chain connects TRBV24-1 to TRBJ2-2, with D unclear. The germline V gene has CDR1 KGHDR and CDR2 SFDVKD. The CDR3 is 13 residues long. V was shortened by 5 bases and J by 4 bases, with 7 bases between the two germline ends. Here the CDR3 reads CATSGAVTGELFF. In DNA form, the CDR3 reads TGTGCCACCAGTGGGGCGGTCACCGGGGAGCTGTTTTTT.

This clonotype was recorded a few times. The chain links TRBV20-1 to TRBJ2-4; 7 nucleotides align to TRBD1. CDR3 length: 12 residues. Germline V gene data show CDR1 as DFQATT and CDR2 as SNEGSKA (reference sequence). The CDR3 DNA is TGCAGGGCCCGGGACAGCGGAAACATTCAGTACTTC. Its protein product is CRARDSGNIQYF.

This clonotype was picked up a small number of times. J is TRBJ1-1 and V is TRBV7-6; D may be TRBD1 (6 bases). Germline CDR1 and CDR2: SGHVS and FNYEAQ. V dropped 5 bases and J dropped 2 bases, with 15 bases sitting between them. CDR3 size: 15 residues. Written as DNA, the CDR3 is TGTGCCAGCAGCCCAGGCGCGGGGGCCAACACTGAAGCTTTCTTT. It translates to CASSPGAGANTEAFF.